This TCR beta chain was observed in a study of STAT5B mutations in CD4+ large granular lymphocyte leukemia. Only in-frame clones appear in the TCRdb table, and some are missing; sequencing was by immunoSEQ multiplex PCR. The sample shows 25,000 to 35,000 clones, just under 80% of them seen only once. Trimming left V 7 bases short and J 6 bases short, with 21 bases between. Per the germline V gene, CDR1 is LNHDA and CDR2 is SQIVND (reference sequence). The CDR3 has 15 residues. The chain recombines TRBV19 with TRBJ1-1; D possibly corresponds to TRBD1 (5 bases). Sequenced: CD4+ T cells from blood buffy coats. The sequence came from a human donor in good health. As DNA, the CDR3 is TGTGCCAGTACCGATCGAGGCCTCAGGGCCCCTGAAGCTTTCTTT. As protein: CASTDRGLRAPEAFF.